This T cell receptor (beta chain) was sequenced during a study of cytomegalovirus exposure and HLA in healthy donors. There are 15 residues in the CDR3. From germline, CDR1 is MNHEY and CDR2 SVGAGI. The V segment lost 6 bases and the J segment 5 bases; nucleotides outside the gene matches: 7. Generated by immunoSEQ multiplex PCR, the TCRdb table keeps only in-frame clones and is missing some. The table lists approximately 140,000 clones, more than 85% of them singletons. The V gene is TRBV6-5, the J gene TRBJ1-4, with 9 nucleotides matching TRBD1. The TCR comes from a man younger than 35 in good health and CMV-seropositive. The sequenced material came from PBMCs. CDR3 sequence: CASSSPGQGNEKLFF. The CDR3 bases are TGTGCCAGCAGCTCACCGGGACAGGGAAATGAAAAACTGTTTTTT.